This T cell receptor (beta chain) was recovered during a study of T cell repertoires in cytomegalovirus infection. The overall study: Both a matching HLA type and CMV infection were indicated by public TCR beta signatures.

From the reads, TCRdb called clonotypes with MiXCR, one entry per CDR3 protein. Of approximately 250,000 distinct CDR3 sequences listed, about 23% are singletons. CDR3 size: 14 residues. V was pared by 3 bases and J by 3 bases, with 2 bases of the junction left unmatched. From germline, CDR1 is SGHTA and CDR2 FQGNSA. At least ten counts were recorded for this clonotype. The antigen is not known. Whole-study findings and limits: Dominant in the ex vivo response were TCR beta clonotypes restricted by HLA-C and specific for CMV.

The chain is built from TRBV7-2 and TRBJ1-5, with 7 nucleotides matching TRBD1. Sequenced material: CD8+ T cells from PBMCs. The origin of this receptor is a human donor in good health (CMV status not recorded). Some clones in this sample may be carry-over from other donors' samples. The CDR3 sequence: CASSFTGDNQPQHF. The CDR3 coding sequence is TGTGCCAGCAGCTTTACAGGGGACAATCAGCCCCAGCATTTT. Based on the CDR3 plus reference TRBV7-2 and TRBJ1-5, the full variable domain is GAGVSQSPSNKVTEKGKDVELRCDPISGHTALYWYRQSLGQGLEFLIYFQGNSAPDKSGLPSDRFSAERTGGSVSTLTIQRTQQEDSAVYLCASSFTGDNQPQHFGDGTRLSIL.